This TCR beta chain was sequenced in a study of vaccination and CD4 T cells after COVID-19 (dated by TCRdb to the early 2020s). A note on the overall study: In the convalescent cohort there were six males and four females, among whom were two Hispanic individuals, seven Caucasians, two Asians and one multiracial person. Participants got two doses of the Pfizer-BioNTech BNT162b2 vaccine (n=8) or two doses of the Moderna mRNA-1273 vaccine (n=2). Post-COVID blood samples from convalescent patients were collected a median of about 100 days after diagnosis, with a range of 35 to 161 days. Post-vaccine blood samples were collected a median of around 70 days after the second vaccine dose, ranging from roughly 12 to 250 days. Control cultures received a CEFX viral epitope pool as the positive control, an HIV-1 Nef peptide pool as the negative control, or no peptide. In roughly 10 COVID-19 convalescent patients and a handful of infection-naive healthy vaccine recipients, the spike-specific CD4+ TCR repertoire before mRNA vaccination was compared with the repertoire after mRNA vaccination. Culture stimuli were overlapping spike peptide pools from SARS-CoV-2 and from the common cold coronaviruses HCoV-NL63, HCoV-OC43 and HCoV-229E.

Reading the germline V gene gives CDR1 MNHNS and CDR2 SASEGT. Unmatched junction bases come to 12, with V trimmed by 7 bases and J by 6 bases. Reading from cysteine to phenylalanine, the CDR3 counts 15 amino acids. The DNA shown is the 45-base CDR3, in frame from base 1. Libraries were made using PCR. DNA from cultured CD4+ T cells underwent TCR sequencing with the Oncomine TCR Beta short-read assay at the Johns Hopkins FTIC core. Genomic DNA was extracted from the cultured CD4+ T cells with the QIAamp micro DNA kit. Oncomine TCR Beta libraries made from cultured CD4+ T cells were pooled using unique dual indexes and sequenced on an Illumina iSeq 100. The original methods were these. Non-productive sequences were removed, and CDR3s not starting with C, not ending with F or W, or shorter than 7 amino acids were discarded. Antigen-specific clonotypes were identified using the MANAFEST web application through comparison of peptide-stimulated wells with reference and other culture wells. To be called positive, a clone needed an FDR below 0.05, an odds ratio above 5, and a productive frequency above 0.1% in at least two of three replicate wells. A clonotype was classed as cross-reactive if the clonotype showed significant expansion both in SARS-CoV-2 spike wells and in at least one common cold coronavirus spike condition. Levenshtein distances (stringdist) and unrooted phylogenetic trees (ape) in R version 3.6.1 were used to assess CDR3 homology. TCRdb trimmed public reads at Q25 via fastp, called clones via MiXCR and kept in-frame beta chains. Here each entry gathers all rows of one CDR3 protein and keeps the most common genes and DNA. TCRdb's processing, not the authors', yielded these V and J calls. The table for this sample lists around 12,000 distinct CDR3 sequences; about 74% of them were counted only once. Around 8.1% of the sample is in the top ten clones.

Results and caveats for the whole study, not just this receptor: In convalescent patients, a median around 89% of post-vaccine SARS-CoV-2-reactive clones were detected only after vaccination, suggesting vaccine-specific priming. Only a relatively small number of convalescent patients were included in the study, and early timepoints following natural infection were not analyzed. The median number of SARS-CoV-2-reactive clonotypes rose from 21 after infection to 35 to 45 after vaccination, but the change was not significant. In convalescent patients, nearly all vaccine-specific clones (304 of 307) were found to be mono-reactive for SARS-CoV-2 spike rather than cross-reactive with common cold coronaviruses.

Worth noting for this clonotype: Its antigen is currently not known. It has no much larger one-base neighbor in the sample; base qualities were not kept.

What the treatment or condition label conveys for this sample: roughly 10-day PBMC culture with coronavirus spike peptide pools or control peptides (ViraFEST assay). To expand antigen-specific T cells with peptide pools and then pick out the expanded clonotypes through TCR sequencing, the study relied on the ViraFEST assay. The absence of prior SARS-CoV-2 infection in healthy vaccine recipients was confirmed by negative nucleocapsid antibody tests before and after vaccination. PBMCs were cultured at fewer than 2.5 million per well in IMDM supplemented with 5% human AB serum and 10 IU/ml IL-2, with approximately 9.5 ug/ml peptide pools added. On days 3 and 7, half of the culture medium was replaced with fresh IL-2-containing medium. After approximately eleven days of culture, CD4+ T cells were isolated by negative selection using the EasySep CD4+ T cell isolation kit. PBMCs were separated from whole blood using Ficoll-Paque Plus gradient centrifugation and then either used fresh or cryopreserved at -140C. Triplicate wells were generally used for each culture condition.

The sequences come from CD4+ T cells from blood, cultured in vitro, collected after SARS-CoV-2 vaccination. This clonotype was obtained from a human donor who received a COVID-19 vaccine. Recombination connected TRBV6-1 to TRBJ1-5, with 7 bases aligning to TRBD1. The CDR3 amino acid sequence is: CASTSREGASQPQHF. Here is the DNA: TGTGCCAGCACCTCTAGGGAGGGGGCTTCTCAGCCCCAGCATTTT.